Below are 21 T cell receptor beta chains sequenced from a single sample in a study of long-term antiretroviral therapy in people with HIV. The run of the v3.0 immunoSEQ assay was at survey level. The assay was immunoSEQ multiplex PCR, and TCRdb's table has in-frame clones only and misses some. This sample has 29,000 or so clones, with 95% found just once. The sample consisted of unsorted PBMCs, taken 5.3 years after starting antiretroviral therapy. These receptors were taken from a man aged 25 to 40 with HIV.

V gene TRBV4-3 combines with J gene TRBJ2-7; 9 nucleotides line up with TRBD1. The junction had 4 bases not matched to a gene; V was cut back by 3 bases and J by 4 bases. CDR3 length: 14 amino acids. In germline, CDR1 is LGHNA, CDR2 YSLEER. The CDR3 DNA follows: TGCGCCAGCAGCCAGGACAGGGGTGGGTACGAGCAGTACTTC. Translated: CASSQDRGGYEQYF.

The CDR3 loop reads CASSQVWEGGADTQYF. CDR3 in DNA: TGCGCCAGCAGCCAAGTTTGGGAAGGGGGGGCAGATACGCAGTATTTT. The V and J genes are TRBV4-3 and TRBJ2-3, with D possibly being TRBD2 (7 bases). Deletions cut 1 base from V and 4 bases from J, with 15 bases between. Germline V gene data show CDR1 as LGHNA and CDR2 as YSLEER. CDR3 length equals 16 residues.

The V call is TRBV18, the J call TRBJ2-3; TRBD2 might be the D (6 bases). Germline loops: CDR1 KGHSH, CDR2 LQKENI. V lost 2 bases to trimming and J lost 2 bases, with 17 bases between them. The CDR3 has 17 residues. CDR3: CASSPTDLGGYTDTQYF. CDR3 in DNA: TGTGCCAGCTCACCAACGGATTTAGGAGGGTACACAGATACGCAGTATTTT. Full variable domain (outside the CDR3, taken from reference TRBV18 and TRBJ2-3): NAGVMQNPRHLVRRRGQEARLRCSPMKGHSHVYWYRQLPEEGLKFMVYLQKENIIDESGMPKERFSAEFPKEGPSILRIQQVVRGDSAAYFCASSPTDLGGYTDTQYFGPGTRLTVL.

The chain couples TRBV5-5 to TRBJ2-1; unclear D gene. The CDR3 has 15 residues. V lost 4 bases to trimming and J lost 0 bases, with 11 bases between them. Germline CDR1 reads SGHKS; CDR2 reads YYEKEE (reference sequence). The CDR3 nucleotides are TGTGCCAGCAGCGACCTAGAGAGCTCCTACAATGAGCAGTTCTTC. Protein: CASSDLESSYNEQFF.

The gene calls are TRBV6-6 and TRBJ1-4; no reliable D call. Trimming left V 0 bases short and J 8 bases short, with 10 bases between. Germline V CDR1 and CDR2: MNHNY, SVGAGI (reference sequence). The length of the CDR3 is 14 residues. The CDR3 loop reads CASSYSGTREKLFF. DNA of the CDR3: TGTGCCAGCAGTTACTCGGGTACCAGGGAAAAACTGTTTTTT.

This clone was counted once. The chain employs TRBV6-1 and TRBJ1-3; 8 bases align to TRBD1. The CDR3 length is 15 residues. Germline lookup yields CDR1 MNHNS and CDR2 SASEGT. V lost 4 bases and J lost 7; bases outside the gene matches: 9. CDR3 coding DNA: TGTGCCAGCAGTGTTCAGTTGACAGGGGATAACACCATATATTTT. This translates into CASSVQLTGDNTIYF.

The V gene is TRBV28, the J gene TRBJ1-3; 8 bases fit TRBD1. This CDR3 contains 13 residues. Germline values: CDR1 MDHEN, CDR2 SYDVKM. Unmatched junction bases numbered 7, after V lost 11 bases and J lost 4 bases. CDR3 region: CASQGALGNTIYF. The CDR3 DNA is TGTGCCTCTCAGGGGGCATTGGGAAACACCATATATTTT.

The chain combines TRBV2 with TRBJ2-5; unclear D gene. V was shortened by 3 bases and J by 2 bases, with 4 bases between the two germline ends. This CDR3 is built from 12 residues. Germline CDR1 is SNHLY and CDR2 is FYNNEI. The CDR3 DNA follows: TGTGCCAGCAGTGAGATGCAAGAGACCCAGTACTTC. It specifies CASSEMQETQYF.

The J gene is TRBJ2-7, the V gene TRBV7-2; D is possibly TRBD1 (6 bases). Germline CDR1 is SGHTA and CDR2 is FQGNSA. CDR3 length: 17 residues. V was cut by 5 bases and J by 3 bases, with 23 bases left in between. The CDR3 nucleotides read TGTGCCAGCAGCCCAGGGCCACTATTTACAGGGTACTACGAGCAGTACTTC. Its protein is CASSPGPLFTGYYEQYF.

V gene TRBV28 combines with J gene TRBJ2-2; D may be TRBD2 (6 bases). Trimming left V 8 bases short and J 0 bases short, with 7 bases between. CDR3 length equals 13 residues. Germline V gives CDR1 MDHEN, CDR2 SYDVKM. CDR3 protein: CASGTSNTGELFF. The CDR3 DNA reads as TGTGCCAGCGGGACTTCGAACACCGGGGAGCTGTTTTTT.

The rearrangement uses TRBV7-2 and TRBJ1-1, with D possibly TRBD1 on 6 matching bases. CDR1 and CDR2 (germline): SGHTA, FQGNSA. V lost 0 bases and J lost 4, with 9 bases in between. CDR3 length equals 14 residues. The CDR3, as DNA: TGTGCCAGCAGCTTAGCGGACAGACTCACTGAAGCTTTCTTT. Encoded protein: CASSLADRLTEAFF.

The table lists this clone with a count of one. The chain couples TRBV5-1 to TRBJ1-2, with 9 positions matching TRBD1. From germline, CDR1 is SGHRS and CDR2 YFSETQ. This CDR3 is built from 16 residues. Trimming at V came to 5 bases and at J to 5 bases, leaving 13 bases not matched to a gene. CDR3 sequence (DNA): TGCGCCAGCAGTGTCTCACCGGGACAGGGAGGTTATGGCTACACCTTC. Residues: CASSVSPGQGGYGYTF.

The rearrangement joins TRBV19 to TRBJ1-1; D remains ambiguous. This CDR3 has 12 amino acids. Per the germline V gene, CDR1 is LNHDA and CDR2 is SQIVND (reference sequence). V lost 5 bases to trimming and J lost 3 bases, with 7 bases between them. The CDR3 bases are TGTGCCAGTAGTGTCTGGGACACTGAAGCTTTCTTT. Its translation: CASSVWDTEAFF.

The rearrangement links TRBV15 to TRBJ2-7, with D possibly TRBD1 on 6 matching bases. The V end was cut by 5 bases, the J end by 5 bases, with 16 bases between. Per the germline V gene, CDR1 is LNHNV and CDR2 is YYDKDF (reference sequence). The CDR3 loop spans 14 amino acids. CDR3 sequence (DNA): TGTGCCACCAGCCTACCGGCCTCAGGGGACGAGCAGTACTTC. This translates into CATSLPASGDEQYF. The entire variable domain, with the rest obtained from reference TRBV15 and TRBJ2-7, is as follows: DAMVIQNPRYQVTQFGKPVTLSCSQTLNHNVMYWYQQKSSQAPKLLFHYYDKDFNNEADTPDNFQSRRPNTSFCFLDIRSPGLGDTAMYLCATSLPASGDEQYFGPGTRLTVT.

The chain employs TRBV7-9 and TRBJ2-2; no clear D. V was pared by 1 base and J by 5 bases, with 8 bases between. Germline assignment: CDR1 SEHNR and CDR2 FQNEAQ (reference sequence). This CDR3 region has 14 residues. CDR3 DNA: TGTGCCAGCAGCTTAGTATCAGTGACCGGGGAGCTGTTTTTT. Its translation is CASSLVSVTGELFF.

The CDR3 region is CASSLEGVGNQPQHF. CDR3 nucleotides: TGCGCCAGCAGCTTGGAGGGGGTAGGAAATCAGCCCCAGCATTTT. The chain couples TRBV5-1 to TRBJ1-5; a possible D gene is TRBD1 (6 bases). CDR1 is SGHRS, CDR2 YFSETQ, per germline. Trimming removed 0 bases at V and 4 bases at J, with 11 bases between. This CDR3 has 15 amino acids.

V gene TRBV6-6 combines with J gene TRBJ1-2; TRBD1 might be the D (6 bases). This CDR3 is 16 amino acids long. Trimming took off 0 bases at V and 4 bases at J, with 15 bases between the two ends. The germline CDR1 and CDR2 sequences are MNHNY and SVGAGI (reference sequence). CDR3 sequence: CASSYSQVPQGYGYTF. DNA of the CDR3: TGTGCCAGCAGTTACTCACAGGTCCCACAGGGCTATGGCTACACCTTC.

The chain is built from TRBV15 and TRBJ1-6, with D perhaps matching TRBD1 (5 bases). The germline V gene has CDR1 LNHNV and CDR2 YYDKDF (reference sequence). Trimming cost V 0 bases and J 10 bases, with 13 bases left between them. This CDR3 is 15 amino acids long. CDR3 region: CATSRDVGGDSPLHF. As DNA, the CDR3 is TGTGCCACCAGCAGAGATGTCGGGGGGGACTCACCCCTCCACTTT.

The V call is TRBV6-1, the J call TRBJ2-7, with D maybe TRBD1 (6 bases). V was pared by 8 bases and J by 0 bases, with 17 bases between. The CDR3 runs to 15 residues. Per the germline V gene, CDR1 is MNHNS and CDR2 is SASEGT. The CDR3 DNA reads TGTGCCAGCTGGTTGGGGGCGCAGATCTCCTACGAGCAGTACTTC. It encodes CASWLGAQISYEQYF.

V gene TRBV2 combines with J gene TRBJ2-7; TRBD2 matches at 11 bases. This CDR3 spans 15 amino acids. The germline gives CDR1 SNHLY, CDR2 FYNNEI. Losses at the gene ends were 6 bases for V and 7 bases for J; bases not matched to a gene: 11. The CDR3 coding sequence is TGTGCCAGCAGGCCTAGACTAGCGGGAACCGCTGAGCAGTACTTC. It yields the protein CASRPRLAGTAEQYF.

The chain recombines TRBV14 with TRBJ2-2; possible D gene TRBD1, 6 bases. This CDR3 has 18 amino acids. Germline-derived CDR1 and CDR2 are SGHDN and FVKESK. Between the trimmed V and J ends, which lost 5 bases and 5 bases, there was a span of 24 bases. The CDR3, as DNA: TGTGCCAGCAGCTACACCCGTGGGGGCCTGTCTGGGACCGGGGAGCTGTTTTTT. Its translation: CASSYTRGGLSGTGELFF. Full variable domain (rest looked up from reference TRBV14 and TRBJ2-2): EAGVTQFPSHSVIEKGQTVTLRCDPISGHDNLYWYRRVMGKEIKFLLHFVKESKQDESGMPNNRFLAERTGGTYSTLKVQPAELEDSGVYFCASSYTRGGLSGTGELFFGEGSRLTVL.